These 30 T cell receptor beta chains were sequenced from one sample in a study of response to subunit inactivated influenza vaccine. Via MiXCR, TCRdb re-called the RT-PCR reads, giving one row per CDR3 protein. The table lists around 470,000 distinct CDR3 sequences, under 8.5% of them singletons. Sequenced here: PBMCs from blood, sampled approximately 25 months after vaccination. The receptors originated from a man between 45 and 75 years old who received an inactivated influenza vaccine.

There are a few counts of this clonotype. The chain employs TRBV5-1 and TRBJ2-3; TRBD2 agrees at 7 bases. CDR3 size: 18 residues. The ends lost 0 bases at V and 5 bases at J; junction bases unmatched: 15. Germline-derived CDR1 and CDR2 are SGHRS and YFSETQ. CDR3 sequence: CASSLALWEGRGGDTQYF. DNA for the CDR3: TGCGCCAGCAGCTTGGCCTTGTGGGAGGGCCGCGGTGGAGATACGCAGTATTTT.

CDR3 nucleotide sequence: TGCAGTGCTACCAGGGACCGCACAGATACGCAGTATTTT. It specifies CSATRDRTDTQYF. The rearrangement links TRBV20-1 to TRBJ2-3, with D perhaps being TRBD1 or TRBD2 (5 bases each). The germline V and J ends were trimmed by 4 bases and 1 base, with 9 bases remaining between them. Per the germline V gene, CDR1 is DFQATT and CDR2 is SNEGSKA (reference sequence). The length of the CDR3 is 13 residues.

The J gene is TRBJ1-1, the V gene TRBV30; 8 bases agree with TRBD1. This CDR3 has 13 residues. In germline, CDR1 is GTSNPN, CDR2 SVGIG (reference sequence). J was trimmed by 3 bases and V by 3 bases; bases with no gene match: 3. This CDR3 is CAWRATGDTEAFF. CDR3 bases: TGTGCCTGGAGGGCGACAGGGGACACTGAAGCTTTCTTT.

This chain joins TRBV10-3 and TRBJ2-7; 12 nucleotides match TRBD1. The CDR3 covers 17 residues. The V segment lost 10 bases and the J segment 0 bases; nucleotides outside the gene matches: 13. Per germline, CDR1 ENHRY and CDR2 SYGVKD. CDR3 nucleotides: TGTGCCACAAGGGACAGGGGGCCTAGCGGGAGCTCCTACGAGCAGTACTTC. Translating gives CATRDRGPSGSSYEQYF.

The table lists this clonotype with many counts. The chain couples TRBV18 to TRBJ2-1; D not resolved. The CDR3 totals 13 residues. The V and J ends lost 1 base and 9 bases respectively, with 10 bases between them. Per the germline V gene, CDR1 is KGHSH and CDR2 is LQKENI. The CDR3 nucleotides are TGTGCCAGCTCACCACTGAATTTTCCTGAGCAGTTCTTC. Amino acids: CASSPLNFPEQFF.

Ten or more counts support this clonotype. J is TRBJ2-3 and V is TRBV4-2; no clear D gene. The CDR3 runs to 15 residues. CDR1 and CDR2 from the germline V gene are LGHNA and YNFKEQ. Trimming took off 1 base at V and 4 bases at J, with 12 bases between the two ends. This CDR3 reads CASSQVQTSSDTQYF. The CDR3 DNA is TGTGCCAGCAGCCAAGTTCAGACCTCCTCAGATACGCAGTATTTT.

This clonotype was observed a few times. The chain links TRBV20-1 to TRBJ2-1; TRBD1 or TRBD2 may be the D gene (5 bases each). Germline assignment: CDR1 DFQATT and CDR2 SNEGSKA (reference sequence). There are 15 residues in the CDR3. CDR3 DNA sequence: TGCAGCCCTGCGGCCGGGGCCTACTCCTACAATGAGCAGTTCTTC. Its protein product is CSPAAGAYSYNEQFF.

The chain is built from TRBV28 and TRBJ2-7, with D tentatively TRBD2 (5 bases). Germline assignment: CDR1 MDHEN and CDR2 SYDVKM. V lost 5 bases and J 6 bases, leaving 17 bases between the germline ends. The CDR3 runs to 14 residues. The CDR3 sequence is CASSPRGPRGEQYF. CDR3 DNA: TGTGCCAGCAGTCCCCGCGGGCCCCGGGGCGAGCAGTACTTC. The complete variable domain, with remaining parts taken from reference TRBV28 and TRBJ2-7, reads DVKVTQSSRYLVKRTGEKVFLECVQDMDHENMFWYRQDPGLGLRLIYFSYDVKMKEKGDIPEGYSVSREKKERFSLILESASTNQTSMYLCASSPRGPRGEQYFGPGTRLTVT.

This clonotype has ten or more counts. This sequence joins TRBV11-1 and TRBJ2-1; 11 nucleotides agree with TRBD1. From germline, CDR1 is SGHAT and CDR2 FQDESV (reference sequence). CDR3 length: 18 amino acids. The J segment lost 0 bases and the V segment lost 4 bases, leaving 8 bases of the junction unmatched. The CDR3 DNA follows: TGTGCCAGCAGCTCGGACAGGGGGCGGTTCGGCTCCTACAATGAGCAGTTCTTC. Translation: CASSSDRGRFGSYNEQFF.

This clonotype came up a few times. In DNA, the CDR3 is TGTGCCAGCACGGAGTACGGTTTGGGCGAGCAGTACTTC. It encodes CASTEYGLGEQYF. The chain couples TRBV28 to TRBJ2-7; D is ambiguous. Trimming removed 7 bases at V and 6 bases at J, with 16 bases between. The CDR3 is 13 amino acids. In germline, CDR1 is MDHEN, CDR2 SYDVKM.

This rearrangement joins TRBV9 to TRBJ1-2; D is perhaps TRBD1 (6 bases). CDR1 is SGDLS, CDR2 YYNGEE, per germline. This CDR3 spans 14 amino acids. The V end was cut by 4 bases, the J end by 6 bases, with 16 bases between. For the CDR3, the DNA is TGTGCCAGCAGCCCGCCAGGGGCGACGCATGGCTACACCTTC. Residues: CASSPPGATHGYTF.

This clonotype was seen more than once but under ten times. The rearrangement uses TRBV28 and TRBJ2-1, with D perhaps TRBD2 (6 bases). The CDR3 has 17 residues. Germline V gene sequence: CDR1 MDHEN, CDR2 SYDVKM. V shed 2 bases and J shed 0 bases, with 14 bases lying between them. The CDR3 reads CASSLGPGDSSYNEQFF. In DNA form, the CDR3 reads TGTGCCAGCAGTTTAGGTCCGGGGGATAGCTCCTACAATGAGCAGTTCTTC.

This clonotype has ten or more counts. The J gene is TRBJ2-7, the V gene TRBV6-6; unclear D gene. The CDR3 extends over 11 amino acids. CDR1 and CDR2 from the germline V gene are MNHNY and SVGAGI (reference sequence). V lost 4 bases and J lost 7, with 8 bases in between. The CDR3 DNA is TGTGCCAGCAGTTCCGAAGGGGAGCAGTACTTC. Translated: CASSSEGEQYF.

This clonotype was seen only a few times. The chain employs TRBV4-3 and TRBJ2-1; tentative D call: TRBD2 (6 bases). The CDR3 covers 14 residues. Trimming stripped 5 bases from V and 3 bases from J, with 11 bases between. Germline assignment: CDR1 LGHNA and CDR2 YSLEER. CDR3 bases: TGCGCCAGCAGCAAGGGACTGAACTACAATGAGCAGTTCTTC. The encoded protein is CASSKGLNYNEQFF.

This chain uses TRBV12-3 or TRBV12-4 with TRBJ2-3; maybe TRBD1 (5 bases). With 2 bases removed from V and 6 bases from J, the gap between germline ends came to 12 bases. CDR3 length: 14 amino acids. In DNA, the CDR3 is TGTGCCAGCAGTTTATGGGGCGCGGTGGATACGCAGTATTTT. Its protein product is CASSLWGAVDTQYF.

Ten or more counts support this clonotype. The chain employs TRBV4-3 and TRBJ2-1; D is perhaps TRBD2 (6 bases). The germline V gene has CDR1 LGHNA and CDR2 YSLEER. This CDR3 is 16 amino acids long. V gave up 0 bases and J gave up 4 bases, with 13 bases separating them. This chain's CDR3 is CASSQDLGGIYNEQFF. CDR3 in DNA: TGCGCCAGCAGCCAAGATTTGGGCGGGATATACAATGAGCAGTTCTTC.

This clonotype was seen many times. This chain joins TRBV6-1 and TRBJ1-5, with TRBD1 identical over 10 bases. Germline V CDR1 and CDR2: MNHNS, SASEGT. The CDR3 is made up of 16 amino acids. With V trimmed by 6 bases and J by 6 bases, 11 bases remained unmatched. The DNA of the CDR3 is TGTGCCAGCAGGGACATAGACAGGGGGCTTGTTCAGCCCCAGCATTTT. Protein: CASRDIDRGLVQPQHF.

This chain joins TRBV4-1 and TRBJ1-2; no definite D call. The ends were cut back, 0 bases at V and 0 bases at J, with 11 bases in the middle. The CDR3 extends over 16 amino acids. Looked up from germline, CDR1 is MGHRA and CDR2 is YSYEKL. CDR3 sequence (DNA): TGCGCCAGCAGCCAAGACGGTGGGAGAGCTAACTATGGCTACACCTTC. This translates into CASSQDGGRANYGYTF.

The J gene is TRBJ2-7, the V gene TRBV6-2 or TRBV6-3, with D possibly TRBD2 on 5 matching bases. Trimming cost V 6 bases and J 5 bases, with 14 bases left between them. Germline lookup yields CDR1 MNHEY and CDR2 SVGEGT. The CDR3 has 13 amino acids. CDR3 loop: CASSPTWRHEQYF. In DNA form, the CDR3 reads TGTGCCAGCAGCCCGACCTGGAGGCACGAGCAGTACTTC.

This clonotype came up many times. CDR3 amino acids: CASTNRYTGELFF. In DNA, the CDR3 is TGTGCCAGTACGAACAGGTACACCGGGGAGCTGTTTTTT. V is TRBV19 and J is TRBJ2-2, with a weak D call TRBD1 (5 bases). V was cut by 7 bases and J by 3 bases, with 9 bases left in between. The CDR3 loop spans 13 amino acids. Germline values: CDR1 LNHDA, CDR2 SQIVND (reference sequence). Full variable domain (outside the CDR3, taken from reference TRBV19 and TRBJ2-2): DGGITQSPKYLFRKEGQNVTLSCEQNLNHDAMYWYRQDPGQGLRLIYYSQIVNDFQKGDIAEGYSVSREKKESFPLTVTSAQKNPTAFYLCASTNRYTGELFFGEGSRLTVL.

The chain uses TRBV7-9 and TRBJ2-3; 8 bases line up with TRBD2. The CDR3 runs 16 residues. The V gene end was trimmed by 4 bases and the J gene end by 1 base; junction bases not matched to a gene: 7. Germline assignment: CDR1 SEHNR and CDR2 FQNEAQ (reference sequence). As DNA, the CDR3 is TGTGCCAGCAGCTCCTACCTTAGCGGGGGCACAGATACGCAGTATTTT. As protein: CASSSYLSGGTDTQYF.

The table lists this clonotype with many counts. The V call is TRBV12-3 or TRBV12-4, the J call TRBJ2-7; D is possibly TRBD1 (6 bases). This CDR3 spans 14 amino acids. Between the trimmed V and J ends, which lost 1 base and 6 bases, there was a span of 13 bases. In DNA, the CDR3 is TGTGCCAGCAGTTTAGGACAGGTGAGGGGCGAGCAGTACTTC. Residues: CASSLGQVRGEQYF.

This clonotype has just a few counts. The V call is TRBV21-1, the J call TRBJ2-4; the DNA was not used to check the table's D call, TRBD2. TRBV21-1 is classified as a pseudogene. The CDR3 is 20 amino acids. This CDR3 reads CASSKYPGAGTLIAKNIQYF. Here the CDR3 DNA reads TGTGCCAGCAGCAAATATCCGGGAGCGGGAACCCTGATAGCCAAAAACATTCAGTACTTC.

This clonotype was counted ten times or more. The CDR3 here is CASSLDSGGYEQYF. In nucleotides, the CDR3 is TGTGCCAGCAGCTTAGATAGCGGGGGCTACGAGCAGTACTTC. The chain employs TRBV7-9 and TRBJ2-7, with TRBD2 matching over 9 bases. CDR3 length equals 14 residues. The germline V gene has CDR1 SEHNR and CDR2 FQNEAQ (reference sequence). With 1 base clipped from V and 3 bases from J, the junction kept 1 base outside the gene matches.

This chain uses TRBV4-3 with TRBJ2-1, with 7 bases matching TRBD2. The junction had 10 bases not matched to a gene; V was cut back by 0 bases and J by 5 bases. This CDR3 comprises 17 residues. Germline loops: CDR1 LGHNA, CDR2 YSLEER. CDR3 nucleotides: TGCGCCAGCAGCCAAGATTTAGGGCGGGAGTGGGACAATGAGCAGTTCTTC. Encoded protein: CASSQDLGREWDNEQFF.

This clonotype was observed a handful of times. CDR3 nucleotides: TGTGCCAGCAGCTTATTTAGCGGGGATACGCAGTATTTT. Translation gives CASSLFSGDTQYF. The rearrangement links TRBV7-2 to TRBJ2-3, with 7 nucleotides matching TRBD2. Germline V CDR1 and CDR2: SGHTA, FQGNSA. The CDR3 has 13 residues. The ends lost 2 bases at V and 6 bases at J; junction bases unmatched: 2.

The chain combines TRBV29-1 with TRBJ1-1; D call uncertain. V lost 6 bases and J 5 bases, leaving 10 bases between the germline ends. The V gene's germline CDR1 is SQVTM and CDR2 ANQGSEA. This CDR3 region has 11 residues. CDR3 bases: TGCAGCGTCGATGGGTGGACTGAAGCTTTCTTT. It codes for CSVDGWTEAFF. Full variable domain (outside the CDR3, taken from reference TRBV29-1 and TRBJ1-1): SAVISQKPSRDICQRGTSLTIQCQVDSQVTMMFWYRQQPGQSLTLIATANQGSEATYESGFVIDKFPISRPNLTFSTLTVSNMSPEDSSIYLCSVDGWTEAFFGQGTRLTVV.

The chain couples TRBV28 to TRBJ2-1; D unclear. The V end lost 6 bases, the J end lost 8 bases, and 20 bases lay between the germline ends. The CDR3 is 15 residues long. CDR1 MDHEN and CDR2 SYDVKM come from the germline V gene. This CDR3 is CASSNTQVRWDEQFF. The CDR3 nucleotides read TGTGCCAGCAGCAATACACAAGTTCGCTGGGATGAGCAGTTCTTC.

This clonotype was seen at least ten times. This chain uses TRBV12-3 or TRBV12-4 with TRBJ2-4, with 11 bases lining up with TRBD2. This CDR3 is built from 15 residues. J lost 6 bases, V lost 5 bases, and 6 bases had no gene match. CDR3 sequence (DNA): TGTGCCAGCAGTCTTAGCGGGGGGGCCCTAAACATTCAGTACTTC. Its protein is CASSLSGGALNIQYF.

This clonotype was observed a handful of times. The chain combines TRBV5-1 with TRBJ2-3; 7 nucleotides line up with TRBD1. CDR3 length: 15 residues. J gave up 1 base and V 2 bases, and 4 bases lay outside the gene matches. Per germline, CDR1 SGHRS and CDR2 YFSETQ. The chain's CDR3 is CASSFPTGRTDTQYF. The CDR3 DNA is TGCGCCAGCAGCTTCCCGACAGGGCGCACAGATACGCAGTATTTT.